The rows below give T cell receptor beta chains drawn from one sample of a study of T cell responses to AZD1222 COVID-19 vaccine. Only in-frame clones appear in the TCRdb table, and some are missing; sequencing was by immunoSEQ multiplex PCR. Of about 88,000 clones listed, 85% to 90% were seen once; the top ten hold less than 5%. The material sequenced was peripheral blood, taken 28 days after the second AZD1222 dose. These receptor sequences come from an adult who received the AZD1222 COVID-19 vaccine. The CDR3 runs from the conserved cysteine through the conserved F or W. The D gene is left open where the match is weak. A row's size may be missing; if present it is once, few, many or a size class.

NA	TRBJ2-5	NA	TRBV5-1	CASSSGRLEETQYF	TGCGCCAGCAGCTCGGGACGTTTGGAAGAGACCCAGTACTTC
NA	TRBJ1-1	NA	TRBV19	CASSIGRVTEAFF	TGTGCCAGTAGTATCGGCAGGGTGACTGAAGCTTTCTTT
once	TRBJ2-3	NA	TRBV24-1	CATSEGTSADTQYF	TGTGCCACCAGTGAGGGGACGAGTGCAGATACGCAGTATTTT
NA	TRBJ1-2	NA	TRBV9	CASSVEVGNYGYTF	TGTGCCAGCAGCGTAGAGGTCGGAAACTATGGCTACACCTTC
NA	TRBJ1-5	NA	TRBV6-6	CASGQFQPQHF	TGTGCCAGCGGCCAGTTTCAGCCCCAGCATTTT
NA	TRBJ1-5	NA	TRBV12-5	CASGSGDGNQPQHF	TGTGCTAGTGGTTCGGGGGACGGCAATCAGCCCCAGCATTTT
NA	TRBJ2-1	TRBD2	TRBV13	CASSPRGDPRYNEQFF	TGTGCCAGCAGCCCTCGGGGGGACCCCCGGTACAATGAGCAGTTCTTC
NA	TRBJ2-7	NA	TRBV19	CASTRSPGLSGAEYEQYF	TGTGCCAGTACCCGATCGCCCGGGCTTTCGGGGGCAGAATACGAGCAGTACTTC
NA	TRBJ2-7	TRBD1	TRBV5-1	CASSSGQGAYEQYF	TGCGCCAGCAGCTCGGGACAGGGAGCCTACGAGCAGTACTTC
NA	TRBJ1-1	NA	TRBV6-5	CASRFQGGTEAFF	TGTGCCAGCAGGTTCCAAGGGGGCACTGAAGCTTTCTTT
once	TRBJ1-6	NA	TRBV12-3/TRBV12-4	CASTGFYNSPLHF	TGTGCCAGCACTGGCTTCTATAATTCACCCCTCCACTTT
NA	TRBJ1-3	NA	TRBV19	CASSIVGQLSGNTIYF	TGTGCCAGTAGTATAGTAGGACAGCTCTCTGGAAACACCATATATTTT
NA	TRBJ1-1	NA	TRBV18	CASSPTTEAFF	TGTGCCAGCTCACCAACCACTGAAGCTTTCTTT
NA	TRBJ1-1	NA	TRBV2	CASSLGSEMNTEAFF	TGTGCCAGCAGCCTGGGCAGCGAAATGAACACTGAAGCTTTCTTT
NA	TRBJ2-2	TRBD1	TRBV6-5	CASKDQDRVAGELFF	TGTGCCAGCAAAGACCAGGACAGGGTCGCCGGGGAGCTGTTTTTT
NA	TRBJ2-7	TRBD2	TRBV7-7	CASSPRVGSGGGYEQYF	TGTGCCAGCAGCCCTCGAGTCGGTAGCGGGGGGGGCTACGAGCAGTACTTC
NA	TRBJ2-7	NA	TRBV6-5	CASSYDGQTYEQYF	TGTGCCAGCAGTTACGACGGACAAACCTACGAGCAGTACTTC
NA	TRBJ2-7	NA	TRBV12-3/TRBV12-4	CASSQGRIYEQYF	TGTGCCAGCAGTCAGGGTAGGATCTACGAGCAGTACTTC
NA	TRBJ2-2	NA	TRBV5-1	CASNAGNTGELFF	TGCGCCAGCAACGCAGGGAACACCGGGGAGCTGTTTTTT
NA	TRBJ2-3	NA	TRBV15	CATSINQADTQYF	TGTGCCACCAGCATCAACCAGGCAGATACGCAGTATTTT
NA	TRBJ2-3	TRBD2	TRBV6-5	CASSTGTSGDYTQYF	TGTGCCAGCAGTACAGGGACTAGCGGCGATTATACGCAGTATTTT
NA	TRBJ1-5	NA	TRBV19	CASSIAGANQPQHF	TGTGCCAGTAGTATTGCGGGGGCAAATCAGCCCCAGCATTTT
once	TRBJ1-2	TRBD1	TRBV5-6	CASSLRGQGNYGYTF	TGTGCCAGCAGCCTGCGAGGACAGGGCAACTATGGCTACACCTTC
NA	TRBJ1-2	TRBD1	TRBV9	CASSSGTGGEGGYTF	TGTGCCAGCAGCTCCGGGACAGGGGGCGAGGGTGGCTACACCTTC
NA	TRBJ1-1	NA	TRBV18	CASSSRDGNTEAFF	TGTGCCAGCTCTTCCCGGGACGGGAACACTGAAGCTTTCTTT
NA	TRBJ1-6	TRBD1	TRBV3-1/TRBV3-2	CASSTTGGNSPLHF	TGTGCCAGCAGCACCACAGGGGGGAATTCACCCCTCCACTTT
NA	TRBJ2-1	NA	TRBV7-3	CASSLGGGAYEQFF	TGTGCCAGCAGCTTAGGAGGGGGCGCTTATGAGCAGTTCTTC
NA	TRBJ2-5	NA	TRBV3-1/TRBV3-2	CASSPTSGTQYF	TGTGCCAGCAGCCCCACCTCGGGGACCCAGTACTTC
NA	TRBJ1-1	NA	TRBV3-1/TRBV3-2	CASSRRFVPENTEAFF	TGTGCCAGCAGCCGGAGGTTTGTCCCGGAGAACACTGAAGCTTTCTTT
NA	TRBJ1-3	NA	TRBV5-6	CASSLLGGDWSGNTIYF	TGTGCCAGCAGCTTGTTGGGGGGCGATTGGTCTGGAAACACCATATATTTT
NA	TRBJ2-4	NA	TRBV6-1	CASSEGVGIAKNIQYF	TGTGCCAGCAGTGAGGGGGTGGGGATAGCCAAAAACATTCAGTACTTC
NA	TRBJ1-1	TRBD1	TRBV12-3/TRBV12-4	CASSMRGHTEAFF	TGTGCCAGCAGTATGAGGGGGCACACTGAAGCTTTCTTT
NA	TRBJ1-6	NA	TRBV4-1	CASSQTGGNWPLHF	TGCGCCAGCAGCCAAACCGGAGGGAATTGGCCCCTCCACTTT
NA	TRBJ2-1	TRBD2	TRBV2	CASSEEAGGLLEQFF	TGTGCCAGCAGTGAAGAGGCGGGGGGGCTTCTTGAGCAGTTCTTC
few	TRBJ2-5	NA	TRBV18	CASSPPSGMETQYF	TGTGCCAGCTCACCACCATCTGGCATGGAGACCCAGTACTTC
NA	TRBJ2-1	NA	TRBV12-2	CASRCGTSHEQFF	TGTGCAAGTCGTTGCGGGACATCCCATGAGCAGTTCTTC
NA	TRBJ1-1	NA	TRBV6-6	CASSPLGQGLGFTEAFF	TGTGCCAGCAGTCCCCTAGGGCAGGGTTTGGGATTCACTGAAGCTTTCTTT
NA	TRBJ1-5	NA	TRBV21-1	CASNKGRQKRNQPQHF	TGTGCCAGCAACAAGGGGCGGCAGAAACGCAATCAGCCCCAGCATTTT
NA	TRBJ1-5	NA	TRBV5-6	CASSLSSRYSNQPQHF	TGTGCCAGCAGCTTGAGCAGTCGTTATAGCAATCAGCCCCAGCATTTT
NA	TRBJ2-2	NA	TRBV30	CAWSTGGELFF	TGTGCCTGGAGCACAGGCGGGGAGCTGTTTTTT
NA	TRBJ2-6	NA	TRBV18	CASSPLEGSSGANVLTF	TGTGCCAGCTCACCATTGGAGGGGTCCTCTGGGGCCAACGTCCTGACTTTC
NA	TRBJ1-1	TRBD1	TRBV5-1	CASSLGQGAEAFF	TGCGCCAGCAGCTTGGGACAGGGGGCTGAAGCTTTCTTT
few	TRBJ2-7	NA	TRBV27	CASSLRSGAEQYF	TGTGCCAGCAGTTTAAGGAGCGGAGCCGAGCAGTACTTC
NA	TRBJ2-1	NA	TRBV12-5	CASGLVNSYNEQFF	TGTGCTAGTGGTTTGGTAAACAGCTACAATGAGCAGTTCTTC
NA	TRBJ1-5	NA	TRBV6-2/TRBV6-3	CASSKPRQSGSQPQHF	TGTGCCAGCAGCAAACCTCGACAGTCCGGCAGTCAGCCCCAGCATTTT
NA	TRBJ1-6	NA	TRBV7-9	CASSRNRVNSPLHF	TGTGCCAGCAGCAGAAACAGGGTTAATTCACCCCTCCACTTT
once	TRBJ2-1	NA	TRBV20-1	CSASRSRLGREQFF	TGCAGTGCTAGTCGGAGTAGGCTAGGTCGTGAGCAGTTCTTC
NA	TRBJ1-2	TRBD1	TRBV3-1/TRBV3-2	CASSPLRDSKSYGYTF	TGTGCCAGCAGCCCACTCCGGGACAGCAAATCCTATGGCTACACCTTC